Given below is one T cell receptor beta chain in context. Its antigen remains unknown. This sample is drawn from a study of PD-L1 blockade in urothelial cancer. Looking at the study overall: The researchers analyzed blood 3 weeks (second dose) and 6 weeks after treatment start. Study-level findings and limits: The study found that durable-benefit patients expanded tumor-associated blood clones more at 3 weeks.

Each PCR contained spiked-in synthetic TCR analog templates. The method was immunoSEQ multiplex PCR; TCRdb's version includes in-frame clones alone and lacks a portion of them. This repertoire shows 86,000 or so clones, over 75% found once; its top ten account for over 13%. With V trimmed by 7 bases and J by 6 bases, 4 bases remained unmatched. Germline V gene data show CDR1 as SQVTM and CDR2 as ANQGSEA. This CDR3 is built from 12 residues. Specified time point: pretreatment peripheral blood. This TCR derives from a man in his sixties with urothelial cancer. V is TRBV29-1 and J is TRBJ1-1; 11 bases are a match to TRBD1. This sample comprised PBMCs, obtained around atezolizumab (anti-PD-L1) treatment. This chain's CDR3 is CSGTGGGPEAFF. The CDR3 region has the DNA TGCAGCGGGACAGGGGGCGGTCCTGAAGCTTTCTTT.